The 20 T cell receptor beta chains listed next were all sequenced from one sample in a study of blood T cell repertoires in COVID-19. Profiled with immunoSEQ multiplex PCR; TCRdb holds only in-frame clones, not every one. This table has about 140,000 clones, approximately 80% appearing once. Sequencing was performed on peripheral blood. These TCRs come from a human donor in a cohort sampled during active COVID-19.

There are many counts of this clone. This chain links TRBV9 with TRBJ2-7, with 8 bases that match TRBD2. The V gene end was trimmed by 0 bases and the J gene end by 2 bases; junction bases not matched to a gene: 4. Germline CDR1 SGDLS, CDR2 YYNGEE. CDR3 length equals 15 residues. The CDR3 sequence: CASSVDGGGTYEQYF. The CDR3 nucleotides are TGTGCCAGCAGCGTAGACGGCGGGGGGACCTACGAGCAGTACTTC.

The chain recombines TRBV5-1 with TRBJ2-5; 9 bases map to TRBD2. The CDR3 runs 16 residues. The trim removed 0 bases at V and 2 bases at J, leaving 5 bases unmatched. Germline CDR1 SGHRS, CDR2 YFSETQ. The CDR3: CASSLVLTSGQETQYF. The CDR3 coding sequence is TGCGCCAGCAGCTTGGTCCTGACTAGCGGTCAAGAGACCCAGTACTTC.

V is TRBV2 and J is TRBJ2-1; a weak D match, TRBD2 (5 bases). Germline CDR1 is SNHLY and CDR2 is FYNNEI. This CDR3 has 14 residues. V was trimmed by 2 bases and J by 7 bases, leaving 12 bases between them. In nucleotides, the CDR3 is TGTGCCAGCAGTGAACTCCGGGGTGTGAATGAGCAGTTCTTC. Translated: CASSELRGVNEQFF. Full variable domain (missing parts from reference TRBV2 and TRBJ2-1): EPEVTQTPSHQVTQMGQEVILRCVPISNHLYFYWYRQILGQKVEFLVSFYNNEISEKSEIFDDQFSVERPDGSNFTLKIRSTKLEDSAMYFCASSELRGVNEQFFGPGTRLTVL.

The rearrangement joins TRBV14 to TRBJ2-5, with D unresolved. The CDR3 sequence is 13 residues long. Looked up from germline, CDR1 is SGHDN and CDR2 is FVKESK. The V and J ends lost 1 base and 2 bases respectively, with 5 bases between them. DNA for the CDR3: TGTGCCAGCAGCCAAGGCAGTCAAGAGACCCAGTACTTC. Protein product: CASSQGSQETQYF. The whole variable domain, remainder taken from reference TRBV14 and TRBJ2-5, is EAGVTQFPSHSVIEKGQTVTLRCDPISGHDNLYWYRRVMGKEIKFLLHFVKESKQDESGMPNNRFLAERTGGTYSTLKVQPAELEDSGVYFCASSQGSQETQYFGPGTRLLVL.

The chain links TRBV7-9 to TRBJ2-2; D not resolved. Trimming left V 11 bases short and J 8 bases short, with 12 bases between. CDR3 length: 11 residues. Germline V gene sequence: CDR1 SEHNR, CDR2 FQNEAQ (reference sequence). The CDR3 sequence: CAVRGSGELFF. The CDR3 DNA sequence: TGTGCCGTCAGAGGTTCGGGGGAGCTGTTTTTT.

The CDR3 coding sequence is TGTGCCAGTAGTATTTCCCTAGCTCCAGAGACCCAGTACTTC. Translation: CASSISLAPETQYF. The chain has TRBV19 and TRBJ2-5, with D possibly being TRBD2 (5 bases). Trimming removed 3 bases at V and 4 bases at J, with 12 bases between. CDR1 is LNHDA, CDR2 SQIVND, per germline (reference sequence). The CDR3 loop spans 14 amino acids.

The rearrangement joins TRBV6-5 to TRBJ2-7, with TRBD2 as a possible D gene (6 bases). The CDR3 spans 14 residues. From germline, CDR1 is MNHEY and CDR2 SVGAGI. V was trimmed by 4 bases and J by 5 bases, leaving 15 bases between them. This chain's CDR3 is CASSWAGSPDEQYF. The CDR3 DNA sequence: TGTGCCAGCAGTTGGGCGGGGAGTCCCGACGAGCAGTACTTC.

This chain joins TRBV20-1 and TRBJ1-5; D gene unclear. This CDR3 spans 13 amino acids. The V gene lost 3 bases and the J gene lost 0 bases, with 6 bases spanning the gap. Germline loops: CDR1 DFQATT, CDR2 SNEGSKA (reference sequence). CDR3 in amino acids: CSASAGSNQPQHF. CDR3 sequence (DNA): TGCAGTGCTAGTGCCGGTAGCAATCAGCCCCAGCATTTT.

This CDR3 reads CASSQRSRLDTEAFF. The CDR3 region has the DNA TGTGCCAGCAGCCAACGTTCGCGGCTAGACACTGAAGCTTTCTTT. The J gene is TRBJ1-1, the V gene TRBV4-2; D unresolved. CDR1 and CDR2 from the germline V gene are LGHNA and YNFKEQ. CDR3 length: 15 residues. V lost 2 bases, J lost 3 bases, and 13 bases lay in between.

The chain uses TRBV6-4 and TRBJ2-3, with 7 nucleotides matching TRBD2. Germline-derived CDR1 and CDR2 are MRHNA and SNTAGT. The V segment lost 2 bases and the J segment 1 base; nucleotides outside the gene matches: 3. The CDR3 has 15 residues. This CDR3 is CASSDQAGGTDTQYF. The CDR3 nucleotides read TGTGCCAGCAGTGACCAGGCGGGGGGCACAGATACGCAGTATTTT.

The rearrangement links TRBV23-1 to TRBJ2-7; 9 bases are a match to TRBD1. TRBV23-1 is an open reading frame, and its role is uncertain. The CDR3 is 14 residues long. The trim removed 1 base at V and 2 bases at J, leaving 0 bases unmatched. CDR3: CASSQYRGPYEQYF. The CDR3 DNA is TGCGCCAGCAGTCAATACAGGGGGCCCTACGAGCAGTACTTC.

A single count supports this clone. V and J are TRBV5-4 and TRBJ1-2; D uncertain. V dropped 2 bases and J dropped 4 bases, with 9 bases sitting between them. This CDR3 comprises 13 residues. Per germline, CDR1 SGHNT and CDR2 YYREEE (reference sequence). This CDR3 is CASSFERSYGYTF. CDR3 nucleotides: TGTGCCAGCAGCTTTGAGCGGTCCTATGGCTACACCTTC.

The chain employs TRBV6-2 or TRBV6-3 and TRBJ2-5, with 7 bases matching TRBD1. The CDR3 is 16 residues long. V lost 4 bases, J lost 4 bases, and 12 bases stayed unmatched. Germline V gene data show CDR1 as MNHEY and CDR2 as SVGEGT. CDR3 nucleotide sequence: TGTGCCAGCAGTTCCGGACAGGCACCGAAGGGAGAGACCCAGTACTTC. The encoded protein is CASSSGQAPKGETQYF.

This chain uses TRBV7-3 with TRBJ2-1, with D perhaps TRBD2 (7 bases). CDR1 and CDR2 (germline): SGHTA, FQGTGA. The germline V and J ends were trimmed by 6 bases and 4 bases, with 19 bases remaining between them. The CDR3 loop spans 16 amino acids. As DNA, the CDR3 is TGTGCCAGCAGTCCCTGGGGCAGGGGACTATACAATGAGCAGTTCTTC. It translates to CASSPWGRGLYNEQFF.

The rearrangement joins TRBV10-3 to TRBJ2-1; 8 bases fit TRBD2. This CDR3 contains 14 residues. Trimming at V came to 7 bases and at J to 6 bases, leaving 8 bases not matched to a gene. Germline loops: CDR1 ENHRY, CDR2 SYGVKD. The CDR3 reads CAIMSGGGFNEQFF. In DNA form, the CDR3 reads TGTGCCATCATGAGCGGGGGAGGGTTCAATGAGCAGTTCTTC.

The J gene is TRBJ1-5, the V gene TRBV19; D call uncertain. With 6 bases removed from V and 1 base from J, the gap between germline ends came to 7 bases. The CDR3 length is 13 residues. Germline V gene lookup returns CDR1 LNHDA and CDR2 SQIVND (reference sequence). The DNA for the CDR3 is TGTGCCAGTAGATTTAGCAGCAATCAGCCCCAGCATTTT. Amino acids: CASRFSSNQPQHF.

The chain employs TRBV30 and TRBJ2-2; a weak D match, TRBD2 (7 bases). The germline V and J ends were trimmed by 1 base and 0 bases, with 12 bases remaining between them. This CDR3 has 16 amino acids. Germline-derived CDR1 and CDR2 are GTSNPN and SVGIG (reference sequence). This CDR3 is CAWSAGGSANTGELFF. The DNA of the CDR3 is TGTGCCTGGAGTGCGGGGGGCTCCGCGAACACCGGGGAGCTGTTTTTT.

The CDR3 region has the DNA TGTGCCAGCAGTTCTGCCTCGGGATCGAACTCTGGGGCCAACGTCCTGACTTTC. Protein product: CASSSASGSNSGANVLTF. The V gene is TRBV28, the J gene TRBJ2-6, with D possibly being TRBD2 (5 bases). This CDR3 region has 18 residues. Germline CDR1 is MDHEN and CDR2 is SYDVKM. The V gene lost 4 bases and the J gene lost 0 bases, with 16 bases spanning the gap.

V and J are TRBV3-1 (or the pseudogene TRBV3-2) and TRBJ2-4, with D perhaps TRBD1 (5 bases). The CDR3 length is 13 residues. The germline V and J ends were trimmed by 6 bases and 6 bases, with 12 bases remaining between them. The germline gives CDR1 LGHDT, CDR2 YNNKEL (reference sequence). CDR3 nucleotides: TGTGCCAGCAGTGAAACCAGGGCAAACATTCAGTACTTC. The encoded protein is CASSETRANIQYF.

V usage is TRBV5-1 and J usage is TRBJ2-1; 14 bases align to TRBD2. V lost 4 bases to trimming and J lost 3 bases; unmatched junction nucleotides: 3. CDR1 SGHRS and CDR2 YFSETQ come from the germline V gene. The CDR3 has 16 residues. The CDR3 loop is CASSQGLAGDYNEQFF. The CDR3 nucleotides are TGCGCCAGCAGCCAGGGACTAGCGGGAGACTACAATGAGCAGTTCTTC.